This T cell receptor beta chain was sequenced in a study of regulatory T cells in long-lasting Graves disease. Investigators prepared the TCR beta libraries by applying iRepertoire HTBI primers and Arm-PCR of CDR3 regions. TCRdb reprocessed the multiplex PCR reads with MiXCR, giving one entry per CDR3 protein. Of 620,000 or so distinct CDR3 sequences in the sample, less than 20% were seen once. The CDR3 covers 15 residues. Trimming cost V 6 bases and J 0 bases, with 12 bases left between them. Germline V gene lookup returns CDR1 MNHEY and CDR2 SVGEGT. The time point was: newly diagnosed GD, antithyroid drugs for less than 3 months. Isolated PBMC RNA provided the starting material for the TCR library. These data were likewise used in another study, on T cells in Graves' hyperthyroidism and ophthalmopathy.

The specimen was peripheral blood mononuclear cells (PBMCs), collected at new diagnosis, from a patient treated with antithyroid drugs. The chain employs TRBV6-2 or TRBV6-3 and TRBJ2-1; a possible D gene is TRBD1 (6 bases). This receptor was obtained from a woman aged 25 to 39 with Graves disease. The CDR3 DNA reads TGTGCCAGCAGCTCTACAGGGATCTCCTACAATGAGCAGTTCTTC. Its translation is CASSSTGISYNEQFF.